This is a list of T cell receptor beta chains from one sample in a study of T cell responses to AZD1222 COVID-19 vaccine. Libraries were prepared by immunoSEQ multiplex PCR; TCRdb keeps only in-frame clonotypes and omits some of them. The sample carries more than 140,000 clones, under 95% recorded once. The specimen comprised peripheral blood, sampled on day 0 of AZD1222 vaccination. All receptors derive from an adult in good health. The CDR3 runs from the conserved cysteine through the conserved F or W. The D gene is left open where the match is weak. The size entry is marked missing in some rows and otherwise reads once, few, many or a size class.

d_call clone_size j_call v_call cdr3_nt cdr3_aa
NA NA TRBJ2-7 TRBV5-6 TGTGCCAGCAGCTTAACACCTTCCTACGAGCAGTACTTC CASSLTPSYEQYF
TRBD1 once TRBJ1-4 TRBV6-5 TGTGCCAGCAGCGCCCCAGGACAGGTCGGGGAAAAACTGTTTTTT CASSAPGQVGEKLFF
NA NA TRBJ2-4 TRBV7-8 TGTGCCAGCAGCTTAGATCCGGGAACGGGAAACATTCAGTACTTC CASSLDPGTGNIQYF
TRBD2 NA TRBJ2-7 TRBV19 TGTGCCAGTAGTCCGACTAGCGCTGGCGAGCAGTACTTC CASSPTSAGEQYF
NA NA TRBJ2-2 TRBV25-1 TGTGCCAGCAGTGACTACACCGGGGAGCTGTTTTTT CASSDYTGELFF
NA NA TRBJ1-1 TRBV28 TGTGCCAGCAGTTTATGGGGGGAAGCTTTCTTT CASSLWGEAFF
NA NA TRBJ2-1 TRBV28 TGTGCCAGCAGTCTCAGCAGTGGAGGGAGGAATGAGCAGTTCTTC CASSLSSGGRNEQFF
TRBD1 NA TRBJ1-2 TRBV7-2 TGTGCCAGCAGCTTAGGAGGACAGGGAAGGATGGATGGCTACACCTTC CASSLGGQGRMDGYTF
NA NA TRBJ1-1 TRBV7-2 TGTGCCAGCAGCCCTCGCGGGGCGGGGCGGAGAACTGAAGCTTTCTTT CASSPRGAGRRTEAFF
TRBD1 NA TRBJ1-2 TRBV5-1 TGCGCCAGCAGCCCACAGGGGGCCGCAAACTATGGCTACACCTTC CASSPQGAANYGYTF
TRBD2 NA TRBJ2-1 TRBV28 TGTGCCAGCATGGCCGGGGCTACTAGCGGGACCAACGATGAGCAGTTCTTC CASMAGATSGTNDEQFF
TRBD1 NA TRBJ1-3 TRBV18 TGTGCCAGCTCACCATCGGACAGGGGGCGAGGAAACACCATATATTTT CASSPSDRGRGNTIYF
NA NA TRBJ1-1 TRBV19 TGTGCCAGTAGTATACAGGGCCCCATGAACACTGAAGCTTTCTTT CASSIQGPMNTEAFF
NA few TRBJ2-6 TRBV4-3 TGCGCCAGCAGCCAAGGTGGCAGCAGCTCTGGGGCCAACGTCCTGACTTTC CASSQGGSSSGANVLTF
TRBD1 NA TRBJ1-5 TRBV5-1 TGCGCCAGCAGCTTGTGGGACAGCGTCAATCAGCCCCAGCATTTT CASSLWDSVNQPQHF
NA NA TRBJ2-5 TRBV6-2/TRBV6-3 TGTGCCAGCAGTGACATGCAGGGAGAGACCCAGTACTTC CASSDMQGETQYF
NA NA TRBJ2-7 TRBV18 TGTGCCAGCTCACCGTTTATCGGTGGGGACTCCTACGAGCAGTACTTC CASSPFIGGDSYEQYF
TRBD1 NA TRBJ1-2 TRBV10-2 TGCGCCAGCAGTGACCCAGGACAGGGGACCTATGGCTACACCTTC CASSDPGQGTYGYTF
NA NA TRBJ2-4 TRBV18 TGTGCCAGCTCACCACCCCCCCTTGGGGATAAGTACTTC CASSPPPLGDKYF
TRBD1 few TRBJ1-2 TRBV9 TGTGCCAGCAGGGACAGGTACTCCTATGGCTACACCTTC CASRDRYSYGYTF
NA NA TRBJ1-2 TRBV19 TGTGCCAGTAGTATGCCGACAGGTGGGAACTATGGCTACACCTTC CASSMPTGGNYGYTF
NA NA TRBJ1-1 TRBV27 TGTGCCAGCAGTTTAGTGGAGTATGGGACTGAAGCTTTCTTT CASSLVEYGTEAFF
NA NA TRBJ2-5 TRBV19 TGTGCCAGTAGTATAGATCGGGGGGAGACCCAGTACTTC CASSIDRGETQYF
NA NA TRBJ2-7 TRBV10-1 TGCGCCAGCAGTGAGAGTAAGGGGTGCGAGCAGTACTTC CASSESKGCEQYF
NA NA TRBJ2-3 TRBV6-5 TGTGCCAGCAGCCCGAGGGGAATACTAACAGATACGCAGTATTTT CASSPRGILTDTQYF
NA NA TRBJ2-1 TRBV18 TGTGCCAGCTCAGAACAGGACCTATCCTACAATGAGCAGTTCTTC CASSEQDLSYNEQFF
NA NA TRBJ2-7 TRBV30 TGTGCCTGGAGGGAGGGCCGATCCGGCGAGCAGTACTTC CAWREGRSGEQYF
TRBD2 NA TRBJ2-3 TRBV28 TGTGCCGGGAAAGCGGGAGGCCCGGTGGATACGCAGTATTTT CAGKAGGPVDTQYF
TRBD2 NA TRBJ2-3 TRBV6-2/TRBV6-3 TGTGCCAGCAGTTACTCGACGTCGCTTGCGGGAGATCCGGGAGATACGCAGTATTTT CASSYSTSLAGDPGDTQYF
NA NA TRBJ2-7 TRBV5-4 TGTGCCAGCAGCTTGGTTGACAACTCCTACGAGCAGTACTTC CASSLVDNSYEQYF
NA NA TRBJ1-2 TRBV6-5 TGTGCCAGCAGTTACGAAGGTGCGGGGTCGTATGGCTACACCTTC CASSYEGAGSYGYTF
NA NA TRBJ1-2 TRBV12-3/TRBV12-4 TGTGCCAGCAGTAAAACAGATGGCTACACCTTC CASSKTDGYTF
NA NA TRBJ1-5 TRBV28 TGTGCCAGCAGGTGGTCGGGGGGTACGCAGCCCCAGCATTTT CASRWSGGTQPQHF
TRBD2 NA TRBJ2-5 TRBV27 TGTGCCAGCAGAGCAGCGGGAGGGACATTCCAAGAGACCCAGTACTTC CASRAAGGTFQETQYF
NA NA TRBJ1-4 TRBV5-5 TGTGCCAGCAGCTTGTTGAGTACAACTAATGAAAAACTGTTTTTT CASSLLSTTNEKLFF
TRBD2 NA TRBJ2-5 TRBV7-2 TGTGCCAGCAGTCCCATTTCGGGAGGCGAGACCCAGTACTTC CASSPISGGETQYF
TRBD1 NA TRBJ1-4 TRBV28 TGTGCCAGCAGCCACGGGGGACAGACTAATGAAAAACTGTTTTTT CASSHGGQTNEKLFF
NA NA TRBJ2-5 TRBV3-1/TRBV3-2 TGTGCCAGCAGCCAAGGAGCATTGTTCCAAGAGACCCAGTACTTC CASSQGALFQETQYF
NA NA TRBJ2-7 TRBV7-2 TGTGCCCGCGAGGAAGGCGGGCGGTCTTACGAGCAGTACTTC CAREEGGRSYEQYF
NA NA TRBJ1-3 TRBV14 TGTGCCAGCAGCCGAAGGTACAGGGTCACCGCCTCGGAGGAGAGAAACACCATATATTTT CASSRRYRVTASEERNTIYF
TRBD2 few TRBJ2-7 TRBV6-5 TGTGCCAGCAGTTACGCGAGGGCTAGCGGCTCCTACGAGCAGTACTTC CASSYARASGSYEQYF
NA NA TRBJ1-2 TRBV6-5 TGTGCCAGCAGAGATGACAGCAACTATGGCTACACCTTC CASRDDSNYGYTF
NA NA TRBJ2-7 TRBV7-2 TGTGCCAGCAGCCCAACCGGGACATCCTACGAGCAGTACTTC CASSPTGTSYEQYF
NA NA TRBJ1-1 TRBV7-9 TGTGCCAGCAGCCTTGTAACAGGGTCGGGGGGGAGGACTGAAGCTTTCTTT CASSLVTGSGGRTEAFF
NA NA TRBJ2-5 TRBV3-1/TRBV3-2 TGTGCCAGCAGCCAGACGGGGGCAGAGACCCAGTACTTC CASSQTGAETQYF
TRBD1 NA TRBJ2-1 TRBV4-1 TGCGCCAGCAGCCAAGATCCCGGACAGGGATCCTACAATGAGCAGTTCTTC CASSQDPGQGSYNEQFF
NA NA TRBJ1-2 TRBV12-3/TRBV12-4 TGTGCCAGCAGTCCCCGGGACGGTGGCTACACCTTC CASSPRDGGYTF
NA NA TRBJ1-3 TRBV5-6 TGTGCCAGCAGCTTTAGTTTGAACACCATATATTTT CASSFSLNTIYF
TRBD2 NA TRBJ2-3 TRBV28 TGTGCCAGCAGTGGGGCGGGAGCGAGGTCAGATACGCAGTATTTT CASSGAGARSDTQYF
TRBD1 NA TRBJ2-2 TRBV15 TGTGCCACCAGCAGTGGGACAGGGCGGACCGGGGAGCTGTTTTTT CATSSGTGRTGELFF
TRBD1 NA TRBJ1-3 TRBV28 TGTGCCAGCAGCCCTAGGACAGGGTGGGGAAACACCATATATTTT CASSPRTGWGNTIYF
NA NA TRBJ2-2 TRBV4-3 TGCGCCAGCAGCCAAGGGTTCCACCCCTATTGGGGTACCGGGGAGCTGTTTTTT CASSQGFHPYWGTGELFF
NA NA TRBJ1-2 TRBV12-3/TRBV12-4 TGTGCCAGCAGTCCGCTGGGGGGAATTGGCTACACCTTC CASSPLGGIGYTF